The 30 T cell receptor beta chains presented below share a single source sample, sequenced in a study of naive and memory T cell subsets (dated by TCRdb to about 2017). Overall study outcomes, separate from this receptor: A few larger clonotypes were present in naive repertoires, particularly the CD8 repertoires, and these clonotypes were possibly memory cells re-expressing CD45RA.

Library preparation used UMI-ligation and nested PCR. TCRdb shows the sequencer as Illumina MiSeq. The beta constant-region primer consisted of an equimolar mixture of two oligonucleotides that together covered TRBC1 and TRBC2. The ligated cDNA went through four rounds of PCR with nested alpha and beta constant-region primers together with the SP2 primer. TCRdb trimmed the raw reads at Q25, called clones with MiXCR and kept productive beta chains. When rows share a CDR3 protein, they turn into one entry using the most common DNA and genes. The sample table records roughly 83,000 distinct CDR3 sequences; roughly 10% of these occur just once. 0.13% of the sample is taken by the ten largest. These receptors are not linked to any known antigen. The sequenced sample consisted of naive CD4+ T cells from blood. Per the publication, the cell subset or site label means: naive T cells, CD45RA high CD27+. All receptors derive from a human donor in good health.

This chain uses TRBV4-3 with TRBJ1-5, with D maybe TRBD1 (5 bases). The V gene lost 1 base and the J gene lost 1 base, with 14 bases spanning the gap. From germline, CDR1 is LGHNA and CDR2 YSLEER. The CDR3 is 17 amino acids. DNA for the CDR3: TGCGCCAGCAGCCAAGTCGCCGGGACGGTGAGCAATCAGCCCCAGCATTTT. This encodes CASSQVAGTVSNQPQHF.

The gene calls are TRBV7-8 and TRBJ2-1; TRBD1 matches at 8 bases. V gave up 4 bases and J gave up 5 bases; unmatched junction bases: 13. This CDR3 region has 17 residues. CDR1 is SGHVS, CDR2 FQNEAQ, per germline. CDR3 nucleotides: TGTGCCAGCAGCTGGCCCCGAGGACAGGGAGTAGACAATGAGCAGTTCTTC. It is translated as CASSWPRGQGVDNEQFF.

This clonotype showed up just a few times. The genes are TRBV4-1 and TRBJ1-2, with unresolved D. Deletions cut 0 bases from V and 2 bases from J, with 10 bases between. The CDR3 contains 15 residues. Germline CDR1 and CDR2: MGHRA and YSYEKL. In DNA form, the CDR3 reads TGCGCCAGCAGCCAAGATCCAAGAGGGAACTATGGCTACACCTTC. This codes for CASSQDPRGNYGYTF.

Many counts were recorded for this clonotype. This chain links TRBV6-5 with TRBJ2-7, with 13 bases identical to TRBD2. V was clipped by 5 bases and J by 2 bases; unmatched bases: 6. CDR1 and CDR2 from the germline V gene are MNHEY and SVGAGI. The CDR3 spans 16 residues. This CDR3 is CASSPGLAGVTYEQYF. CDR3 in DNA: TGTGCCAGCAGTCCCGGACTAGCGGGGGTTACCTACGAGCAGTACTTC.

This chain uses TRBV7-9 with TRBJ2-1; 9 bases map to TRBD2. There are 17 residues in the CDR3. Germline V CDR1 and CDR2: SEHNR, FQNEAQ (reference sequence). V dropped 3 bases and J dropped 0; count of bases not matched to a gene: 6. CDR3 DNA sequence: TGTGCCAGCAGCTTCAGGACTAGCGTGGGCTCCTACAATGAGCAGTTCTTC. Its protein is CASSFRTSVGSYNEQFF.

The CDR3 sequence: CASSYVSLAGGHNEQFF. As DNA, the CDR3 is TGTGCCAGCAGTTACGTGAGTCTAGCGGGGGGGCACAATGAGCAGTTCTTC. The gene calls are TRBV6-2 or TRBV6-3 and TRBJ2-1, with TRBD2 matching 12 bases. Trimming removed 2 bases from V and 5 bases from J; junction bases left unmatched: 7. Germline loops: CDR1 MNHEY, CDR2 SVGEGT. The CDR3 totals 17 residues.

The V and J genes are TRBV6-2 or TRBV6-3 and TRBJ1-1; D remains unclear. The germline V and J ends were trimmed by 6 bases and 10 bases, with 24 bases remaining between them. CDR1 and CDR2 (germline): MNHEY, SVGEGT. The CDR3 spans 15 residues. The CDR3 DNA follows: TGTGCCAGCAGCCAGCCCCCGGGCCTCATCGGACGAGCTTTCTTT. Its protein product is CASSQPPGLIGRAFF.

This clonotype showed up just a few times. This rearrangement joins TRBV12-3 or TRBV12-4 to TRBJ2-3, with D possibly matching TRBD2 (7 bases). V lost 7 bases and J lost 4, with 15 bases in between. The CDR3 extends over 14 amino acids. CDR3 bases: TGTGCCAGCACCCGAGGGGGGGCCTCAGATACGCAGTATTTT. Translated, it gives CASTRGGASDTQYF.

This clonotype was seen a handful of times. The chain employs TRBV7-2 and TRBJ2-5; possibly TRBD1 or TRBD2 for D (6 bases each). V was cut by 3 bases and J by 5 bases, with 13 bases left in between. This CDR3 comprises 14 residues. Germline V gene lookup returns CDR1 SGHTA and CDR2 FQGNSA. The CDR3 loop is CASSFGGRGETQYF. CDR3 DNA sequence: TGTGCCAGCAGCTTCGGGGGCCGGGGGGAGACCCAGTACTTC.

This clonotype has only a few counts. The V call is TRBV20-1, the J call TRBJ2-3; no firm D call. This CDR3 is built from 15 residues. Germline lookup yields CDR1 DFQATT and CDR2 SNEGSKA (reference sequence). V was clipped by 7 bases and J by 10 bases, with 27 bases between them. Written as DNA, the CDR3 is TGCAGTGGTATCGTTGCTGTCAGTGGTCCCTGGGCGCAGTATTTT. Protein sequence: CSGIVAVSGPWAQYF.

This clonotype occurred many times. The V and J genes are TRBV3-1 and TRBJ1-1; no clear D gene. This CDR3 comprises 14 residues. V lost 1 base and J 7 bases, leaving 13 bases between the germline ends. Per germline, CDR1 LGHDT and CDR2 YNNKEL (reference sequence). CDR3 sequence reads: CASSQGMLGVEAFF. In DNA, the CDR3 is TGTGCCAGCAGCCAAGGCATGCTTGGGGTTGAAGCTTTCTTT.

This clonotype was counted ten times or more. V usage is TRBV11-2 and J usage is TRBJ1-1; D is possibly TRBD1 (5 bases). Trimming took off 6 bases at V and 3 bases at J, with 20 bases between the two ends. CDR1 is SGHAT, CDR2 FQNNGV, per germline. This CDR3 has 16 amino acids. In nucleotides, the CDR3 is TGTGCCAGCAGACAATGGGGGGACCAAGCTGACACTGAAGCTTTCTTT. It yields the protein CASRQWGDQADTEAFF.

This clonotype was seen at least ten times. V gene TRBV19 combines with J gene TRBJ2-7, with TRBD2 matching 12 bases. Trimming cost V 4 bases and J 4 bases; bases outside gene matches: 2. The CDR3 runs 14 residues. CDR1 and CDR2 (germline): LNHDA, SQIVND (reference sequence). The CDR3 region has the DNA TGTGCCAGTAGTAAGGGACTAGCGGGTTACGAGCAGTACTTC. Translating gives CASSKGLAGYEQYF.

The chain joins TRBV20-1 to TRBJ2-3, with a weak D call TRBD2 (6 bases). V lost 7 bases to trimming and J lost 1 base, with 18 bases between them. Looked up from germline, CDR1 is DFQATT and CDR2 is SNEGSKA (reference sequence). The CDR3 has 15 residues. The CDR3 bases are TGCAGTGTGCCCCCCATGGGCGGGGGCACAGATACGCAGTATTTT. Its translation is CSVPPMGGGTDTQYF.

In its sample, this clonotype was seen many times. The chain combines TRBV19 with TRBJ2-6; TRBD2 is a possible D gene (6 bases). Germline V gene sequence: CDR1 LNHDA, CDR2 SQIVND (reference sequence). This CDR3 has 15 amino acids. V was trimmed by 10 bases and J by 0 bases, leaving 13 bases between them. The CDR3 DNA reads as TGTGCCATCGGAGGAGGGTACTCTGGGGCCAACGTCCTGACTTTC. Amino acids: CAIGGGYSGANVLTF. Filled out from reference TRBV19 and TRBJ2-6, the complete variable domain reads DGGITQSPKYLFRKEGQNVTLSCEQNLNHDAMYWYRQDPGQGLRLIYYSQIVNDFQKGDIAEGYSVSREKKESFPLTVTSAQKNPTAFYLCAIGGGYSGANVLTFGAGSRLTVL.

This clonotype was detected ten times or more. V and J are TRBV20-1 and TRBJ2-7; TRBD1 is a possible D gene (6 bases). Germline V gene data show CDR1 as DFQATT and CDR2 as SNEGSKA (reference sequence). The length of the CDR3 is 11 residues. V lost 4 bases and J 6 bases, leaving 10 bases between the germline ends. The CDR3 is CSATGQTEQYF. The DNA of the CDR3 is TGCAGTGCTACGGGACAAACCGAGCAGTACTTC.

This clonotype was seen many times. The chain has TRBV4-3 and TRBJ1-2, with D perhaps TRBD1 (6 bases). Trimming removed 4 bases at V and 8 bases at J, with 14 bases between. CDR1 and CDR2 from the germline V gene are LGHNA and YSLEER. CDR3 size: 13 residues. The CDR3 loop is CASSPDRKEGYTF. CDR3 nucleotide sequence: TGCGCCAGCAGCCCGGACAGAAAAGAGGGCTACACCTTC.

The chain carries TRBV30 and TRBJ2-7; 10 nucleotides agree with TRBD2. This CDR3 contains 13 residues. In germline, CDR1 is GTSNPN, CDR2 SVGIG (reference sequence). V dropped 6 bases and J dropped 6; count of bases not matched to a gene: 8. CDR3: CACSRSGRCEQYF. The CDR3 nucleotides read TGTGCCTGTTCCCGTAGCGGGAGGTGCGAGCAGTACTTC.

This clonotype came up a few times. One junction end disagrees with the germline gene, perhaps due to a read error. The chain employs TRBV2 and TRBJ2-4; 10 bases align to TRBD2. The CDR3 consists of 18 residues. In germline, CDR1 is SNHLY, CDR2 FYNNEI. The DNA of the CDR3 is TGTGCCAACAGTGTGTCTAGCGGGAGTGGGCTAGCCAAAAACATTCAGTACTTC. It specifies CANSVSSGSGLAKNIQYF.

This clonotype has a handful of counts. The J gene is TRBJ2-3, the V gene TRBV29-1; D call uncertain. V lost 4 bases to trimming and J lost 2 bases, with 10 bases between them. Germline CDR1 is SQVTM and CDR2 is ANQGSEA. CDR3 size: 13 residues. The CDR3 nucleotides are TGCAGCGTTGTTCTGGGATACACAGATACGCAGTATTTT. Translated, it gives CSVVLGYTDTQYF.

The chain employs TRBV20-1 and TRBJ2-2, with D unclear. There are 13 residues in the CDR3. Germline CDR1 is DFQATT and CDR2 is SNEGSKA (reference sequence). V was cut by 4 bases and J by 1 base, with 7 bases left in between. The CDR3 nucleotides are TGCAGTGCTAACAGCCGGAACACCGGGGAGCTGTTTTTT. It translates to CSANSRNTGELFF.

The CDR3 bases are TGTGCCAGCAGCCCCGGGAGGGCTAATGAAAAACTGTTTTTT. Its translation is CASSPGRANEKLFF. The J gene is TRBJ1-4, the V gene TRBV7-9; D gene ambiguous. The CDR3 covers 14 residues. Trimming took off 5 bases at V and 3 bases at J, with 10 bases between the two ends. The V gene's germline CDR1 is SEHNR and CDR2 FQNEAQ (reference sequence). Full variable domain (remainder filled in from reference TRBV7-9 and TRBJ1-4): DTGVSQNPRHKITKRGQNVTFRCDPISEHNRLYWYRQTLGQGPEFLTYFQNEAQLEKSRLLSDRFSAERPKGSFSTLEIQRTEQGDSAMYLCASSPGRANEKLFFGSGTQLSVL.

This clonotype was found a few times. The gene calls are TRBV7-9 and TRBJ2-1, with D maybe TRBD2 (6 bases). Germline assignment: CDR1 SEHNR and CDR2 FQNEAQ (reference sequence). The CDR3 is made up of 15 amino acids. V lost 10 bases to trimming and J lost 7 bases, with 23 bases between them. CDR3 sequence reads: CATSPRRGQGNEQFF. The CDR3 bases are TGTGCCACCTCCCCCCGGCGGGGCCAAGGGAATGAGCAGTTCTTC.

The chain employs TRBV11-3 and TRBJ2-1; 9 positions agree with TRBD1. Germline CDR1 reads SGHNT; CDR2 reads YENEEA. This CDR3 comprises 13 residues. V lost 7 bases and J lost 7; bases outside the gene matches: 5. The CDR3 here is CASTRTGENEQFF. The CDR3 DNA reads TGTGCCAGCACCCGGACAGGGGAGAATGAGCAGTTCTTC.

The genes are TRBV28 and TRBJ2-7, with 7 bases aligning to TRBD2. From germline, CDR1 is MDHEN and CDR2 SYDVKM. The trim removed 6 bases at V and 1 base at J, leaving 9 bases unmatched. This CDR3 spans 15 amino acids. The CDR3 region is CASRPSSGPSYEQYF. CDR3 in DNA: TGTGCCAGCAGACCCTCTAGCGGCCCATCCTACGAGCAGTACTTC.

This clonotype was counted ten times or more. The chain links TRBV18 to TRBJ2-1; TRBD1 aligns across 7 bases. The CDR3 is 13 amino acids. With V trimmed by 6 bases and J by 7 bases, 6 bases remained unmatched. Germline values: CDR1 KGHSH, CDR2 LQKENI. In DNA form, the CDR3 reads TGTGCCAGCTCCGACAGGGCGAGAAATGAGCAGTTCTTC. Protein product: CASSDRARNEQFF.

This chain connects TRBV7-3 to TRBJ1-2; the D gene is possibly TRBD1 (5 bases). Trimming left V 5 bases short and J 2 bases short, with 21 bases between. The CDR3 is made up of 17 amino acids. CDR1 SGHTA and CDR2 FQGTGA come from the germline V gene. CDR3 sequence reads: CASSPLGRERGNYGYTF. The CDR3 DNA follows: TGTGCCAGCAGCCCCCTGGGACGGGAGCGAGGGAACTATGGCTACACCTTC.

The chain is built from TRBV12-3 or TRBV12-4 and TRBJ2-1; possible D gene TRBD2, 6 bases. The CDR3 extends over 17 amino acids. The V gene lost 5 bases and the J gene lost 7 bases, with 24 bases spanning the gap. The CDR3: CASSPPKGLANRNEQFF. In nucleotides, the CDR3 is TGTGCCAGCAGTCCGCCAAAGGGGCTAGCGAACAGGAATGAGCAGTTCTTC.

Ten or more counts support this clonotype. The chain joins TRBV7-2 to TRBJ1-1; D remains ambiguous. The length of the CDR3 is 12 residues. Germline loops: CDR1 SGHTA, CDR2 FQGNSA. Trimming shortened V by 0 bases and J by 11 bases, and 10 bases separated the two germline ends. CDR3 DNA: TGTGCCAGCAGCTTAGCTCAGGCCATGGCTTTCTTT. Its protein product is CASSLAQAMAFF.

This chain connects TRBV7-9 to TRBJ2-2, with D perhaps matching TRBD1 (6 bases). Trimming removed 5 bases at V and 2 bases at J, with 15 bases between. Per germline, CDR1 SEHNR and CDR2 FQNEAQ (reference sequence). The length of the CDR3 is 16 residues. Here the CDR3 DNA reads TGTGCCAGCAGCCCAAGGGACACCCAAAACACCGGGGAGCTGTTTTTT. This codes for CASSPRDTQNTGELFF.